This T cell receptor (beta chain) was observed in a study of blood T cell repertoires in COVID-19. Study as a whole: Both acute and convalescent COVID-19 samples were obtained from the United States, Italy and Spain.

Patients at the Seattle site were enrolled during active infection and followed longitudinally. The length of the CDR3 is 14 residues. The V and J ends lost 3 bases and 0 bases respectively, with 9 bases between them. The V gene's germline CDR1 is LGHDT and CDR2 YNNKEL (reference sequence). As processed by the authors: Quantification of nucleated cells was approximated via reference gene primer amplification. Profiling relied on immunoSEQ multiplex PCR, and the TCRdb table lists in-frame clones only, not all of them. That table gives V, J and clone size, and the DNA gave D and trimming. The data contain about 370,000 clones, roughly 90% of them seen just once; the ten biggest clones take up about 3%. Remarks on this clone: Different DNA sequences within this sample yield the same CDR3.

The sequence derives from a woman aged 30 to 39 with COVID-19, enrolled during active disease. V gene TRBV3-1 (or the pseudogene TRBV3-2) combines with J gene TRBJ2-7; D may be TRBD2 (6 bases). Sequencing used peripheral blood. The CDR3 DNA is TGTGCCAGCAGCCAGGGAGGCGGCTCCTACGAGCAGTACTTC. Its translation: CASSQGGGSYEQYF.